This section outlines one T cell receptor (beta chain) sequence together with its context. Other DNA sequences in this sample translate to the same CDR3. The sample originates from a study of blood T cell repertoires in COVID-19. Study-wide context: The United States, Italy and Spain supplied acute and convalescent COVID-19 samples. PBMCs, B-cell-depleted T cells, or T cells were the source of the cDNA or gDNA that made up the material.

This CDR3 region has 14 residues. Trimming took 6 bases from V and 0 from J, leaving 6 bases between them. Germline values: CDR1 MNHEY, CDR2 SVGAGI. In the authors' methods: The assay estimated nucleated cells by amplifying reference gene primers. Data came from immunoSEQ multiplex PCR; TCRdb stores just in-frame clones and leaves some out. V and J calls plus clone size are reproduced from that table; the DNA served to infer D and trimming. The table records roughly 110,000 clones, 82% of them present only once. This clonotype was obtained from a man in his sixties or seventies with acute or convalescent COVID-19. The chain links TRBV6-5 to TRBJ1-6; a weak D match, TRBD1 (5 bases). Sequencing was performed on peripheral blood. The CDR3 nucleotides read TGTGCCAGCAGAGACAGCTCCTATAATTCACCCCTCCACTTT. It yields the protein CASRDSSYNSPLHF.